The clone carrying this TCR beta chain has ten or more counts. It was with a sample-barcoded 5' primer and a J-beta primer mix that a second PCR of roughly 7 to 12 cycles was run. One entry per CDR3 protein, called by TCRdb with MiXCR from the 5' RACE reads. The sample has hundreds of thousands of distinct CDR3 sequences; approximately 21% are singletons. This CDR3 has 17 residues. Germline CDR1 reads SGDLS; CDR2 reads YYNGEE. J lost 0 bases, V lost 3 bases, and 7 bases had no gene match. This sample is part of a study of blood T cells in healthy people across ages. This chain uses TRBV9 with TRBJ2-1; TRBD2 matches at 9 bases. This clonotype was obtained from a man between 70 and 80 years old in good health. Source material: blood. CDR3 nucleotide sequence: TGTGCCAGCAGCGGACCTTCTAGCGGGATCTCCTACAATGAGCAGTTCTTC. Protein: CASSGPSSGISYNEQFF.